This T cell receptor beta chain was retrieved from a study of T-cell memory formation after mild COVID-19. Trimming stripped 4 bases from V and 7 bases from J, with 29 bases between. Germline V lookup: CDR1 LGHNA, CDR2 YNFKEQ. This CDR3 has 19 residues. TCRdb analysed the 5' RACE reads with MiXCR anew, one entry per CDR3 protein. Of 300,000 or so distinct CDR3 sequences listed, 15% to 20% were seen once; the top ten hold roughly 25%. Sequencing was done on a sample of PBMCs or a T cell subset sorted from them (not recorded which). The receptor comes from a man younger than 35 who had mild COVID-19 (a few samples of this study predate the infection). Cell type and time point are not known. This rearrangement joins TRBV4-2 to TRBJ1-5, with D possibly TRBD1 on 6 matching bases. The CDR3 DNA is TGTGCCAGCAGCCGGACGGGGGGCATCGAGCCGGGGGTCGGACAGCCCCAGCATTTT. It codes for CASSRTGGIEPGVGQPQHF.